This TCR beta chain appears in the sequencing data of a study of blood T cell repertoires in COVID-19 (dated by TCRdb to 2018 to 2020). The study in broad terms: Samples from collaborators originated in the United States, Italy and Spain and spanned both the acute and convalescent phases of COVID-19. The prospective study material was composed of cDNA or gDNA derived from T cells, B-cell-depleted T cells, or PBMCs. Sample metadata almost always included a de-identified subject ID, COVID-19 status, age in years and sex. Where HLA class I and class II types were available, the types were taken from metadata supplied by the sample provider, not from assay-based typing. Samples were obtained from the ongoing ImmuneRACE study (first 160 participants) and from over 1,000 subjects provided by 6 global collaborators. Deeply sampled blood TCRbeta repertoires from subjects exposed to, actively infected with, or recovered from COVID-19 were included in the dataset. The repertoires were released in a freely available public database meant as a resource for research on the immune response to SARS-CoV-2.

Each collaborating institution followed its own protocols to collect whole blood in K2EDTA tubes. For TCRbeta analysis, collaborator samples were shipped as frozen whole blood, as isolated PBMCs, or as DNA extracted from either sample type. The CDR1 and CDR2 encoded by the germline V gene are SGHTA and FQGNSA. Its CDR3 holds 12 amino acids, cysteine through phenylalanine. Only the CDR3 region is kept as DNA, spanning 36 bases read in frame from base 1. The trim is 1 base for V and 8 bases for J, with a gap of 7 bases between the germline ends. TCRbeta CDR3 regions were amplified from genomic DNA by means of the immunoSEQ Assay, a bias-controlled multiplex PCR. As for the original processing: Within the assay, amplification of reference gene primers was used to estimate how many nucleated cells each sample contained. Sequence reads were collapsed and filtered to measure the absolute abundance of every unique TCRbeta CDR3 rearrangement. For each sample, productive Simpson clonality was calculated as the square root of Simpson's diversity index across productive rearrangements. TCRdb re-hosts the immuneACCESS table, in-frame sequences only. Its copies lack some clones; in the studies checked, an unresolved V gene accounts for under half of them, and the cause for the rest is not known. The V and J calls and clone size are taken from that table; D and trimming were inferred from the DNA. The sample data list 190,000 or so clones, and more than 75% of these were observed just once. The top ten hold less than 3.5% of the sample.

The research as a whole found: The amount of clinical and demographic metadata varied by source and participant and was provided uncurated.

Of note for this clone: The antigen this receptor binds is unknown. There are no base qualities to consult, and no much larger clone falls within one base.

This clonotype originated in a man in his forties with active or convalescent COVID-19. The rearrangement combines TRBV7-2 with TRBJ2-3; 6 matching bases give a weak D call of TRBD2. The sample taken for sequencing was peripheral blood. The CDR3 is CASSLDSGTQYF. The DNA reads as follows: TGTGCCAGCAGCTTAGATAGCGGTACGCAGTATTTT.